These 29 T cell receptor beta chains originate from one sample sequenced in a study of breast tumors, draining lymph nodes, adjacent tissues. Samples came from axillary lymph nodes draining the breast cancer. TCRdb recomputed calls from the multiplex PCR reads with MiXCR, one row per CDR3 protein. The profile shows about 200,000 distinct CDR3 sequences, around 33% of them singletons. The sequenced sample consisted of axillary lymph node tissue. The receptors were sampled from a female donor with breast cancer. Some clones in this sample may be carry-over from other donors' samples.

The genes are TRBV5-1 and TRBJ1-2; TRBD1 agrees at 8 bases. Unmatched junction bases numbered 4, after V lost 0 bases and J lost 6 bases. Germline lookup yields CDR1 SGHRS and CDR2 YFSETQ. This CDR3 contains 14 residues. This CDR3 is CASSLATGGDGYTF. For the CDR3, the DNA is TGCGCCAGCAGCTTGGCCACAGGGGGAGATGGCTACACCTTC.

This clonotype was picked up many times. The chain joins TRBV4-1 to TRBJ2-1; 7 nucleotides match TRBD2. Germline trimming cut 3 bases from V and 4 bases from J; bases unmatched to any gene: 6. CDR3 size: 15 residues. CDR1 and CDR2 from the germline V gene are MGHRA and YSYEKL. The CDR3 protein is CASSQAGGSYNEQFF. CDR3 DNA: TGCGCCAGCAGCCAGGCCGGGGGGTCTTACAATGAGCAGTTCTTC.

This chain links TRBV15 with TRBJ2-7, with 9 positions matching TRBD2. Germline V gene data show CDR1 as LNHNV and CDR2 as YYDKDF (reference sequence). V lost 11 bases to trimming and J lost 3 bases; unmatched junction nucleotides: 8. This CDR3 comprises 13 residues. The CDR3 is CAFSGRGDYEQYF. As DNA, the CDR3 is TGTGCCTTTAGCGGGAGAGGGGACTACGAGCAGTACTTC.

This clonotype was observed many times. The gene calls are TRBV19 and TRBJ1-3; 7 bases agree with TRBD1. The CDR3 runs to 15 residues. Trimming cost V 6 bases and J 0 bases; bases outside gene matches: 5. In germline, CDR1 is LNHDA, CDR2 SQIVND (reference sequence). CDR3 bases: TGTGCCAGTAGAAGCTCAGGGGGCTCTGGAAACACCATATATTTT. Protein: CASRSSGGSGNTIYF.

This clonotype was detected ten times or more. V is TRBV2 and J is TRBJ2-3, with 7 nucleotides matching TRBD1. V shed 4 bases and J 0 bases; nucleotides not matched to a gene: 22. Germline V gene data show CDR1 as SNHLY and CDR2 as FYNNEI. The CDR3 is 21 amino acids. The CDR3 DNA follows: TGTGCCAGCAGTGTTGGGGACGGGACAGCTAGCCGGGCGGCTAGCACAGATACGCAGTATTTT. Protein product: CASSVGDGTASRAASTDTQYF.

V is TRBV24-1 and J is TRBJ2-3; tentative D call: TRBD1 (6 bases). The CDR3 has 17 amino acids. V lost 4 bases, J lost 4 bases, and 20 bases lay in between. From germline, CDR1 is KGHDR and CDR2 SFDVKD. Here the CDR3 reads CATSEAKGQGNPDTQYF. CDR3 DNA: TGTGCCACCAGTGAGGCTAAGGGGCAGGGGAATCCAGATACGCAGTATTTT.

This clonotype occurred many times. The germline gene is not matched at one end of the junction; a read error may be the cause. The gene calls are TRBV20-1 and TRBJ2-1, with D uncertain. This CDR3 is built from 9 residues. CDR1 and CDR2 (germline): DFQATT, SNEGSKA (reference sequence). The CDR3 nucleotides are TGCAGTGCTAGTGGCCTCCTCGGGTTC. Its translation is CSASGLLGF.

This clonotype has at least ten counts. Sequence at one end of the junction differs from germline and may be a read error. Here the CDR3 reads CASSPGTGIDYGYPF. The CDR3 nucleotides are TGTGCCAGCAGCCCGGGGACAGGGATCGACTATGGCTACCCCTTC. The gene calls are TRBV7-2 and TRBJ1-2; 9 nucleotides align to TRBD1. There are 15 residues in the CDR3. Germline CDR1 SGHTA, CDR2 FQGNSA.

The V call is TRBV27, the J call TRBJ2-7, with 9 bases aligning to TRBD2. The germline V gene has CDR1 MNHEY and CDR2 SMNVEV (reference sequence). J lost 0 bases, V lost 2 bases, and 5 bases had no gene match. CDR3 length: 16 residues. The CDR3 reads CASSLRNSGSSYEQYF. The DNA for the CDR3 is TGTGCCAGCAGTTTAAGGAATAGCGGGAGCTCCTACGAGCAGTACTTC.

In this sample, this clonotype turned up many times. The chain is built from TRBV28 and TRBJ2-7; D remains unclear. This CDR3 region has 14 residues. The germline V gene encodes CDR1 MDHEN and CDR2 SYDVKM. Trimming removed 4 bases at V and 7 bases at J, with 17 bases between. The CDR3 loop reads CASSYVWSRVEQYF. As DNA, the CDR3 is TGTGCCAGCAGTTATGTCTGGTCTCGGGTTGAGCAGTACTTC.

This clonotype has ten or more counts. The rearrangement joins TRBV4-3 to TRBJ1-4, with D unclear. V lost 3 bases and J lost 0, with 8 bases in between. Germline V gene data show CDR1 as LGHNA and CDR2 as YSLEER. CDR3 length: 15 amino acids. The CDR3 DNA is TGCGCCAGCAGCCAGGAGATTGCAACTAATGAAAAACTGTTTTTT. Protein sequence: CASSQEIATNEKLFF.

This clonotype was counted at least ten times. The V and J genes are TRBV20-1 and TRBJ2-2; D is unresolved. From germline, CDR1 is DFQATT and CDR2 SNEGSKA (reference sequence). V was pared by 4 bases and J by 6 bases, with 9 bases between. The CDR3 sequence is 12 residues long. The CDR3 nucleotides are TGCAGTGCTACCCCTGAACCCGGGGAGCTGTTTTTT. Translating gives CSATPEPGELFF.

On this clonotype: The CDR3 does not close with the conserved phenylalanine or tryptophan, likely indicating a read error. No DNA is shown, since the ends of the CDR3 on it are uncertain; the CDR3 is the one TCRdb lists. This rearrangement joins TRBV15 to TRBJ2-2. Germline lookup yields CDR1 LNHNV and CDR2 YYDKDF (reference sequence). The CDR3 has 17 amino acids, counting both end residues. The CDR3 is CATSRDRNKAFTGELMS.

The J gene is TRBJ1-4, the V gene TRBV5-1; 7 bases fit TRBD1. Germline V gene data show CDR1 as SGHRS and CDR2 as YFSETQ. The CDR3 has 16 residues. The V gene end was trimmed by 4 bases and the J gene end by 5 bases; junction bases not matched to a gene: 11. The CDR3 DNA reads TGCGCCAGCAGCCAAAATCCGGGACAGCCGAATGAAAAACTGTTTTTT. It is translated as CASSQNPGQPNEKLFF.

Notes on this clonotype: A read error is likely, as this CDR3 ends without the conserved phenylalanine or tryptophan. The V gene is TRBV7-9, the J gene TRBJ1-6, with D possibly being TRBD1 (6 bases). The CDR3 contains 14 residues. Germline CDR1 reads SEHNR; CDR2 reads FQNEAQ (reference sequence). The CDR3 loop is CASSLDSRNSPLHL. In nucleotides, the CDR3 is TGTGCCAGCAGCTTGGACAGCCGAAATTCGCCCCTCCACCTT.

Many counts were recorded for this clonotype. This sequence joins TRBV4-1 and TRBJ1-2, with D perhaps matching TRBD1 (6 bases). The V gene lost 0 bases and the J gene lost 9 bases, with 17 bases spanning the gap. Looked up from germline, CDR1 is MGHRA and CDR2 is YSYEKL. The CDR3 runs 15 residues. The CDR3 DNA reads as TGCGCCAGCAGCCAAGAACCCACAGGGCGAAGAAGCTACACCTTC. This codes for CASSQEPTGRRSYTF.

The gene calls are TRBV24-1 and TRBJ2-2, with a tentative D call TRBD2 (5 bases). Germline loops: CDR1 KGHDR, CDR2 SFDVKD. This CDR3 spans 16 amino acids. CDR3 region: CARPYFEGANTGELFF. The DNA for the CDR3 is TGTGCTAGACCTTATTTTGAGGGTGCGAACACCGGGGAGCTGTTTTTT.

This clonotype was picked up a small number of times. A much larger clone lies one base from this, so it may be a read error. The V and J genes are TRBV9 and TRBJ2-1; D unresolved. The CDR3 has 14 amino acids. Germline CDR1 SGDLS, CDR2 YYNGEE. CDR3 coding DNA: TGTGCCAGCAGCGTAGTGGCAGGCTACAATGAGCAGTCCTTC. Translation: CASSVVAGYNEQSF.

On this clonotype: A read error is likely, as this CDR3 ends without the conserved phenylalanine or tryptophan. It is unclear where the CDR3 begins or ends on the DNA, so no DNA is shown, and the CDR3 is as TCRdb lists it. The chain is built from TRBV25-1 and TRBJ2-2; TRBD2, as called in the table, went unchecked against the DNA. The CDR3 extends over 16 residues, inclusive of both ends. Germline V gene data show CDR1 as MGHDK and CDR2 as SYGVNS. The CDR3 sequence is CASSEWSGANTGERMS.

This clonotype was observed a few times. This may come from a read error, since a much larger clone is one base off. This chain links TRBV20-1 with TRBJ1-2; 7 positions match TRBD1. The V gene's germline CDR1 is DFQATT and CDR2 SNEGSKA (reference sequence). The CDR3 totals 12 residues. For the CDR3, the DNA is TGCAGTGCCACCCCCAGGGGGGATGGCTCCACCTTC. As protein: CSATPRGDGSTF.

This clonotype was counted only a few times. A much more abundant neighbour one base away suggests this may be a read error. No conserved phenylalanine or tryptophan is present at the end of the CDR3, so a read error is the likely explanation. V and J are TRBV7-2 and TRBJ2-1; possible D gene TRBD1, 5 bases. The germline V gene has CDR1 SGHTA and CDR2 FQGNSA. With 5 bases removed from V and 4 bases from J, the gap between germline ends came to 12 bases. The CDR3 covers 14 residues. The CDR3 region has the DNA TGTGCCAGCAGCCCCGGTAGGGGTTACAATGAGCAGTTCCTC. Translation gives CASSPGRGYNEQFL.

Ten or more counts support this clonotype. The rearrangement joins TRBV28 to TRBJ1-5; D not resolved. Trimming removed 2 bases from V and 9 bases from J, with 8 bases in between. Germline V gene lookup returns CDR1 MDHEN and CDR2 SYDVKM. The CDR3 length is 12 residues. The CDR3 loop is CASSLSGRPQHF. In nucleotides, the CDR3 is TGTGCCAGCAGTTTAAGCGGAAGGCCCCAGCATTTT.

Regarding this clonotype: A read error may explain this, as a much larger clone is one base away. The chain couples TRBV5-5 to TRBJ1-2; D might be TRBD1 (6 bases). The CDR3 extends over 14 amino acids. Germline V CDR1 and CDR2: SGHKS, YYEKEE (reference sequence). Trimming shortened V by 4 bases and J by 4 bases, and 14 bases separated the two germline ends. CDR3 residues: CASSPRDTLYGYTF. The CDR3 DNA sequence: TGTGCCAGCAGCCCTCGGGACACCCTCTATGGCTACACCTTC.

This clonotype was recorded at least ten times. The rearrangement joins TRBV24-1 to TRBJ2-1; TRBD2 matches at 7 bases. Trimming removed 11 bases from V and 6 bases from J; junction bases left unmatched: 9. The CDR3 loop spans 13 amino acids. Germline CDR1 is KGHDR and CDR2 is SFDVKD. This chain's CDR3 is CAIGGVSGNEQFF. The CDR3 coding sequence is TGTGCCATTGGGGGGGTCAGCGGCAATGAGCAGTTCTTC.

This clonotype occurred a few times. V is TRBV5-1 and J is TRBJ1-1; TRBD1 is a possible D gene (6 bases). With 3 bases removed from V and 1 base from J, the gap between germline ends came to 10 bases. Germline loops: CDR1 SGHRS, CDR2 YFSETQ. This CDR3 spans 14 amino acids. The CDR3 DNA reads TGCGCCAGCAGCTATGGGACATCGAACACTGAAGCTTTCTTT. Its translation: CASSYGTSNTEAFF.

This clonotype was observed at least ten times. The chain carries TRBV20-1 and TRBJ1-2; weak D call: TRBD1 (5 bases). This CDR3 spans 19 amino acids. V dropped 6 bases and J dropped 0 bases, with 29 bases sitting between them. The germline V gene encodes CDR1 DFQATT and CDR2 SNEGSKA (reference sequence). CDR3 region: CSARAAGRVRAGTNYGYTF. The CDR3 bases are TGCAGTGCCCGTGCGGCAGGGCGGGTACGGGCGGGTACTAACTATGGCTACACCTTC.

This clonotype has a count of ten or more. This chain uses TRBV2 with TRBJ2-1; the match to TRBD2 covers 8 bases. The CDR3 totals 14 residues. Germline CDR1 is SNHLY and CDR2 is FYNNEI. J gave up 12 bases and V 2 bases, and 9 bases lay outside the gene matches. Here the CDR3 DNA reads TGTGCCAGCAGTGAATGGGGTGAGCTAGCGGGGCAGTTCTTC. It codes for CASSEWGELAGQFF.

In this sample, this clonotype turned up a few times. The chain is built from TRBV28 and TRBJ2-1, with a tentative D call TRBD2 (6 bases). CDR3 length equals 16 residues. V shed 2 bases and J shed 0 bases, with 11 bases lying between them. Per the germline V gene, CDR1 is MDHEN and CDR2 is SYDVKM. CDR3 DNA: TGTGCCAGCAGTTTAAATCAGGGAGGCTCCTACAATGAGCAGTTCTTC. Protein sequence: CASSLNQGGSYNEQFF.

At least ten counts were recorded for this clonotype. The rearrangement joins TRBV5-6 to TRBJ2-3, with D possibly matching TRBD2 (7 bases). CDR1 SGHDT and CDR2 YYEEEE come from the germline V gene. The CDR3 extends over 15 amino acids. The V gene lost 2 bases and the J gene lost 4 bases, with 14 bases spanning the gap. CDR3 DNA: TGTGCCAGCAGCTTAAGGGGGGGGCCGGCAGATACGCAGTATTTT. It specifies CASSLRGGPADTQYF.